These T cell receptor beta chains were read from a single sample in a study of cytomegalovirus exposure and HLA in healthy donors. Produced via immunoSEQ multiplex PCR; TCRdb's table is partial and in-frame only. The sample includes 130,000 or so clones, around 72% of them seen just once. Sequenced material: PBMCs. The receptors derive from a woman aged 18-29 years in good health and CMV-seronegative. Each CDR3 is given with its conserved first and last residue. D genes are given only for firm matches. Not all rows give a size; the values are once, few, many and, for expanded clones, a class.

>TRBD1|.|TRBJ2-5|TRBV7-9
CASLLWRGGKVETQYF
TGTGCCAGCCTCTTATGGCGAGGGGGCAAGGTGGAGACCCAGTACTTC
>TRBD1|.|TRBJ1-1|TRBV19
CASSIDRGYTEAFF
TGTGCCAGTAGTATCGACAGGGGTTACACTGAAGCTTTCTTT
>TRBD2|.|TRBJ2-1|TRBV6-4
CASSRLAGGDEQFF
TGTGCCAGCAGTCGACTAGCGGGAGGGGATGAGCAGTTCTTC
>.|.|TRBJ1-2|TRBV5-1
CASSLDRNYGYTF
TGCGCCAGCAGCTTGGACAGGAACTATGGCTACACCTTC
>TRBD1|.|TRBJ1-6|TRBV30
CAWSQRDRQTPIYNSPLHF
TGTGCCTGGAGCCAACGGGACAGACAAACCCCCATCTATAATTCACCCCTCCACTTT
>.|.|TRBJ1-1|TRBV30
CAWTLTQGNEAFF
TGTGCCTGGACCCTAACGCAGGGAAATGAAGCTTTCTTT
>TRBD1|.|TRBJ1-1|TRBV5-6
CASSPVDGDRQAFF
TGTGCCAGCAGCCCCGTGGATGGGGACAGACAAGCTTTCTTT
>.|once|TRBJ1-5|TRBV28
CASSLLGGLVEHF
TGTGCCAGCAGTTTATTGGGGGGTTTGGTTGAGCATTTT
>.|.|TRBJ1-2|TRBV29-1
CSVVGGSRGPGGYTF
TGCAGCGTCGTAGGGGGAAGTAGGGGTCCGGGCGGCTACACCTTC
>TRBD1|.|TRBJ2-7|TRBV12-5
CASGLVGKGAEYPYEQYF
TGTGCTAGTGGTTTGGTAGGTAAGGGGGCCGAATATCCTTACGAGCAGTACTTC
>TRBD1|.|TRBJ1-2|TRBV19
CASSMGQGYGYTF
TGTGCCAGTAGTATGGGACAGGGCTATGGCTACACCTTC
>.|.|TRBJ2-7|TRBV10-1
CASSDVDSEQYF
TGCGCCAGCAGTGACGTCGACAGCGAGCAGTACTTC
>TRBD1|.|TRBJ1-1|TRBV12-5
CASGLGGQVNTEAFF
TGTGCTAGTGGTTTGGGGGGACAGGTGAACACTGAAGCTTTCTTT
>.|.|TRBJ2-5|TRBV30
CAWTGGLGETQYF
TGTGCCTGGACTGGGGGCTTAGGTGAGACCCAGTACTTC
>TRBD1|few|TRBJ2-7|TRBV5-5
CASSRPGTGPEQYF
TGTGCCAGCAGCCGTCCCGGGACAGGGCCCGAGCAGTACTTC
>TRBD2|once|TRBJ2-2|TRBV10-1
CASSESPLAGYTGELFF
TGCGCCAGCAGTGAGTCGCCTTTAGCGGGATATACCGGGGAGCTGTTTTTT
>.|.|TRBJ1-1|TRBV11-3
CASSLDGGTEAFF
TGTGCCAGCAGCTTAGATGGTGGGACAGAAGCTTTCTTT
>TRBD1|few|TRBJ2-5|TRBV5-1
CASSLAAGGETQYF
TGCGCCAGCAGCTTGGCCGCAGGGGGAGAGACCCAGTACTTC
>TRBD2|.|TRBJ2-2|TRBV10-3
CAIRLAGGNTGELFF
TGTGCCATCCGACTAGCGGGAGGGAACACCGGGGAGCTGTTTTTT
>.|.|TRBJ2-7|TRBV11-2
CATQGFYEQYF
TGTGCCACACAGGGATTCTACGAGCAGTACTTC
>.|.|TRBJ2-3|TRBV4-1
CASGGAGPPDTQYF
TGCGCCAGCGGGGGGGCGGGTCCCCCAGATACGCAGTATTTT
>.|.|TRBJ2-7|TRBV10-2
CASSEGQSYEQYF
TGCGCCAGCAGTGAAGGACAGTCCTACGAGCAGTACTTC
>.|.|TRBJ1-1|TRBV4-1
CASSQDYRNTEAFF
TGCGCCAGCAGCCAAGATTACAGGAACACTGAAGCTTTCTTT
>.|.|TRBJ2-7|TRBV27
CASSLDGWRDEQYF
TGTGCCAGCAGTTTAGACGGGTGGCGAGACGAGCAGTACTTC
>TRBD2|.|TRBJ2-5|TRBV6-4
CASGGVGTQYF
TGTGCCAGCGGGGGGGTGGGGACCCAGTACTTC
>TRBD2|.|TRBJ2-7|TRBV5-4
CASSLPSGSYYEQYF
TGTGCCAGCAGCTTGCCTAGCGGGAGCTACTACGAGCAGTACTTC
>TRBD2|.|TRBJ2-7|TRBV18
CASSLPPGLPYEQYF
TGTGCCAGCTCACTGCCCCCGGGACTACCCTACGAGCAGTACTTC
>.|.|TRBJ2-5|TRBV20-1
CSALHGETQYF
TGCAGTGCCCTACACGGGGAGACCCAGTACTTC
>.|.|TRBJ1-1|TRBV10-3
CAISAHPRGSGTEAFF
TGTGCCATCAGTGCCCACCCCAGGGGAAGTGGGACTGAAGCTTTCTTT